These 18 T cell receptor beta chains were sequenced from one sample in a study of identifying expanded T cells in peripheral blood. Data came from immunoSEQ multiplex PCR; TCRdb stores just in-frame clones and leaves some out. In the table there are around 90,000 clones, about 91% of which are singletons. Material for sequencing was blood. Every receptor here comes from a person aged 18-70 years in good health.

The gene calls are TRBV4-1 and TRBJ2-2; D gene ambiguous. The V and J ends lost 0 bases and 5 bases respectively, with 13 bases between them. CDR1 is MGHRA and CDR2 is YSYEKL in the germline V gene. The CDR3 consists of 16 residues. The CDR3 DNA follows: TGCGCCAGCAGCCAAGAGAGCTTGACACTAACCGGGGAGCTGTTTTTT. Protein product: CASSQESLTLTGELFF.

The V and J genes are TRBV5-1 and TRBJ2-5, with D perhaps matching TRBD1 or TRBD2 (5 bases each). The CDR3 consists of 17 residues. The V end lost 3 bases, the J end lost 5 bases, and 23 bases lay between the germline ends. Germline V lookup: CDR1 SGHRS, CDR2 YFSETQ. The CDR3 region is CASSSSGSAGGWETQYF. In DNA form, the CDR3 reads TGCGCCAGCAGCTCTTCTGGGTCAGCTGGGGGTTGGGAGACCCAGTACTTC.

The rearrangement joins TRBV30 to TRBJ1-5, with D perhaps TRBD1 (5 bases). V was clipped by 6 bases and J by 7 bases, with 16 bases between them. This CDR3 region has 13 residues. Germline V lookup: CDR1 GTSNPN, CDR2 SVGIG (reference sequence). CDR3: CACGTASLQPQHF. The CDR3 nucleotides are TGTGCCTGTGGGACGGCCTCGTTGCAGCCCCAGCATTTT.

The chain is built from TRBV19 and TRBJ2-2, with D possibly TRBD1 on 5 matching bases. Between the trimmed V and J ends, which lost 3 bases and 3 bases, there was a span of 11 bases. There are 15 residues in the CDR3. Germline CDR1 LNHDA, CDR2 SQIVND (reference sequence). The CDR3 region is CASSMGRMYTGELFF. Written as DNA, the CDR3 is TGTGCCAGTAGTATGGGGCGAATGTACACCGGGGAGCTGTTTTTT.

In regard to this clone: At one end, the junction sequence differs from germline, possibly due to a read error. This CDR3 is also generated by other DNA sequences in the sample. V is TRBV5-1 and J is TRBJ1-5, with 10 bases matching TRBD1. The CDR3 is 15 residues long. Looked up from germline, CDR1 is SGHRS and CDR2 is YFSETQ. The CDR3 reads CASSLEPGQGQPQHF. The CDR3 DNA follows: TGTGCCAGCAGCTTGGAACCGGGACAGGGGCAGCCCCAGCATTTT. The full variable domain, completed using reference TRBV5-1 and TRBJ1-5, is KAGVTQTPRYLIKTRGQQVTLSCSPISGHRSVSWYQQTPGQGLQFLFEYFSETQRNKGNFPGRFSGRQFSNSRSEMNVSTLELGDSALYLCASSLEPGQGQPQHFGDGTRLSIL.

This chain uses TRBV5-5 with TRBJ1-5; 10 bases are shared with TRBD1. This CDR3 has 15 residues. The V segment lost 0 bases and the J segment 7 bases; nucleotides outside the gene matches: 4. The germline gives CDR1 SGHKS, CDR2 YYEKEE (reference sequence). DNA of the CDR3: TGTGCCAGCAGCTTGGTGGGGACAGGGGAGCAGCCCCAGCATTTT. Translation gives CASSLVGTGEQPQHF. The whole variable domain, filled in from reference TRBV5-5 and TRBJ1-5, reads DAGVTQSPTHLIKTRGQQVTLRCSPISGHKSVSWYQQVLGQGPQFIFQYYEKEERGRGNFPDRFSARQFPNYSSELNVNALLLGDSALYLCASSLVGTGEQPQHFGDGTRLSIL.

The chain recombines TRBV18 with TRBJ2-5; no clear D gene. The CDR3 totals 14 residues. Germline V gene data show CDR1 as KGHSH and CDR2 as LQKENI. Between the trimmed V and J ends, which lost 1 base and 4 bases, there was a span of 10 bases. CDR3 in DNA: TGTGCCAGCTCACCACGGGAAAGGATAGAGACCCAGTACTTC. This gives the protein CASSPRERIETQYF.

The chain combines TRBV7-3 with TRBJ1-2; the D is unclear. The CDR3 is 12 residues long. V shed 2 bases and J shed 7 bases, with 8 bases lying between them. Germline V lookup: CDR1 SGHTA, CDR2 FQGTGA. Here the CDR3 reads CASSLAAFGYTF. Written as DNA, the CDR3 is TGTGCCAGCAGCTTAGCAGCTTTTGGCTACACCTTC.

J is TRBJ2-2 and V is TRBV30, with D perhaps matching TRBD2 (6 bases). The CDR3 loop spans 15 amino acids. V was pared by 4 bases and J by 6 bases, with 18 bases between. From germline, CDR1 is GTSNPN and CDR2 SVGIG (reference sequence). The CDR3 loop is CAWNTGTAVSGELFF. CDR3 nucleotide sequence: TGTGCCTGGAATACCGGGACTGCCGTTTCCGGGGAGCTGTTTTTT.

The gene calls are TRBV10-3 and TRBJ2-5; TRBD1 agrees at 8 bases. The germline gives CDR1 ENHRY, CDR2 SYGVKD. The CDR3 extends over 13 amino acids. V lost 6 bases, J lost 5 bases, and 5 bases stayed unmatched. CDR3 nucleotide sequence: TGTGCCATCAGCAGGGGGCGCTCCGAGACCCAGTACTTC. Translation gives CAISRGRSETQYF.

The chain's CDR3 is CASSLGRGNTEAFF. CDR3 DNA sequence: TGTGCCAGCAGCCTCGGACGTGGGAACACTGAAGCTTTCTTT. The chain carries TRBV5-4 and TRBJ1-1; D ambiguous. V dropped 4 bases and J dropped 1 base, with 11 bases sitting between them. This CDR3 is 14 amino acids long. Germline V lookup: CDR1 SGHNT, CDR2 YYREEE (reference sequence).

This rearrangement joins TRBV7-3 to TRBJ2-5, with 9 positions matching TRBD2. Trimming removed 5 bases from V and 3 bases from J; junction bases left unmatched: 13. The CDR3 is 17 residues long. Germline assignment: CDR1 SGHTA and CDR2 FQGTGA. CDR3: CASSLRTSEEKKETQYF. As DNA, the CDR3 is TGTGCCAGCAGCCTCAGGACTAGCGAGGAAAAAAAAGAGACCCAGTACTTC.

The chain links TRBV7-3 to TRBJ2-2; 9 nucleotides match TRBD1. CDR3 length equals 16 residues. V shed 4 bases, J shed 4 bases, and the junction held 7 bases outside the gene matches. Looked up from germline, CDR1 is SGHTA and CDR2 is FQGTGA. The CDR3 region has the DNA TGTGCCAGCAGCTCCAACCCGACAGGGGGCACCGGGGAGCTGTTTTTT. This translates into CASSSNPTGGTGELFF.

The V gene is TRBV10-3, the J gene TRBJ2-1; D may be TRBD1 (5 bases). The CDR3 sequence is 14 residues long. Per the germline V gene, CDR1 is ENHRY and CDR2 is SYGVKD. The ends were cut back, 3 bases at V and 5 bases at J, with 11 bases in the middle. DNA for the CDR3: TGTGCCATCAGTGATACAGGCGGTAACAATGAGCAGTTCTTC. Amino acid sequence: CAISDTGGNNEQFF.

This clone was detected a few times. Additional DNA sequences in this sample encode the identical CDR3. CDR3 sequence reads: CASSHHNTEAFF. The CDR3, as DNA: TGCGCCAGCAGCCACCATAACACTGAAGCTTTCTTT. This chain joins TRBV4-1 and TRBJ1-1; no clear D gene. V lost 3 bases, J lost 2 bases, and 4 bases lay in between. Germline V gives CDR1 MGHRA, CDR2 YSYEKL. The CDR3 is made up of 12 amino acids.

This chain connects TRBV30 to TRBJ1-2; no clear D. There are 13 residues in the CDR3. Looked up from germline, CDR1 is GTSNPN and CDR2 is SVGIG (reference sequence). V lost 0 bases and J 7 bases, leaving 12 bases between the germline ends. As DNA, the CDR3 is TGTGCCTGGAGTGTATCTCTGGTCGGTGGCTACACCTTC. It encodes CAWSVSLVGGYTF.

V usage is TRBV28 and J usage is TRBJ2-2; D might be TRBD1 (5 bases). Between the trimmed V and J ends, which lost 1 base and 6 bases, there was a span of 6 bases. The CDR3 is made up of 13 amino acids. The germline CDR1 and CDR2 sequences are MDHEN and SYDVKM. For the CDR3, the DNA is TGTGCCAGCAGTTTATTAGGGGCCGGGGAGCTGTTTTTT. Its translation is CASSLLGAGELFF.

The CDR3 sequence is CASSPDLPRFGGSDIQYF. The CDR3 nucleotides read TGTGCCAGCTCACCAGACCTCCCCAGGTTTGGGGGATCGGACATTCAGTACTTC. The rearrangement links TRBV18 to TRBJ2-4; D may correspond to TRBD1 or TRBD2 (5 bases each). The CDR3 runs to 18 residues. Trimming removed 2 bases at V and 8 bases at J, with 25 bases between. Germline assignment: CDR1 KGHSH and CDR2 LQKENI.